This is a list of T cell receptor beta chains from one sample in a study of OX40 agonist ivuxolimab in advanced cancers. Sequencing was performed with immunoSEQ multiplex PCR; in TCRdb, only in-frame clones are kept and a portion is missing. The repertoire holds some 80,000 clones, approximately 85% seen once, with roughly 2.5% in the top ten. The sequencing used CD4+ or CD8+ T cells sorted from blood, collected in a trial of the OX40 agonist ivuxolimab. The receptors shown here come from an adult with an advanced solid tumor such as melanoma, head and neck, liver or kidney cancer. Each CDR3 is given with its conserved first and last residue. Each record gives: clone size, CDR3 length, V gene, D gene, J gene, CDR3 protein, CDR3 DNA. A D gene is named only where the DNA matches it firmly. Rows may omit the clone size; those that give it use once, few, many or a size class.

NA,15,TRBV19,NA,TRBJ2-5,CASSTRALASETQYF,TGTGCCAGTAGTACCCGGGCCTTAGCGTCAGAGACCCAGTACTTC
NA,15,TRBV7-2,TRBD2,TRBJ2-7,CASSLNAGGPDEQYF,TGTGCCAGCAGCTTAAATGCGGGGGGGCCGGATGAGCAGTACTTC
NA,14,TRBV6-1,NA,TRBJ2-7,CASSEQGGGNEQYF,TGTGCCAGCAGTGAACAGGGGGGAGGGAACGAGCAGTACTTC
NA,13,TRBV27,NA,TRBJ1-4,CASGGATNEKLFF,TGTGCCAGCGGTGGCGCAACTAATGAAAAACTGTTTTTT
NA,14,TRBV6-1,NA,TRBJ2-5,CASSDWAGQETQYF,TGTGCCAGCAGTGATTGGGCAGGGCAAGAGACCCAGTACTTC
NA,11,TRBV29-1,NA,TRBJ1-1,CSVAKNTEAFF,TGCAGCGTTGCCAAGAACACTGAAGCTTTCTTT
NA,16,TRBV5-6,TRBD2,TRBJ2-5,CASSLFGEGFQETQYF,TGTGCCAGCAGCTTGTTCGGGGAGGGCTTCCAAGAGACCCAGTACTTC
NA,14,TRBV11-2,TRBD2,TRBJ2-1,CASSTQRGGTGRFF,TGTGCCAGCAGCACCCAGCGGGGGGGCACCGGGAGGTTCTTC
NA,15,TRBV7-2,NA,TRBJ1-4,CASSLQLAVNEKLFF,TGTGCCAGCAGCTTACAACTGGCAGTCAATGAAAAACTGTTTTTT
NA,12,TRBV7-9,NA,TRBJ1-1,CASSFGTPEAFF,TGTGCCAGCAGCTTCGGGACCCCTGAAGCTTTCTTT
NA,13,TRBV29-1,NA,TRBJ1-4,CSGNTGSNEKLFF,TGCAGCGGAAATACAGGGAGTAATGAAAAACTGTTTTTT
NA,15,TRBV4-3,NA,TRBJ2-7,CASSQGDSLSYEQYF,TGCGCCAGCAGCCAAGGGGACTCCCTCTCCTACGAGCAGTACTTC
NA,17,TRBV4-3,NA,TRBJ2-6,CASSQGVPGSGANVLTF,TGCGCCAGCAGCCAAGGTGTCCCCGGCTCTGGGGCCAACGTCCTGACTTTC
NA,13,TRBV14,NA,TRBJ1-2,CASSQGANYGYTF,TGTGCCAGCAGCCAAGGGGCTAACTATGGCTACACCTTC
NA,14,TRBV9,TRBD1,TRBJ2-7,CASSPAGQGYEQYF,TGTGCCAGCAGCCCCGCGGGACAGGGTTACGAGCAGTACTTC
NA,16,TRBV9,TRBD1,TRBJ1-1,CASSASGTGVNTEAFF,TGTGCCAGCAGCGCCTCCGGGACAGGGGTGAACACTGAAGCTTTCTTT
NA,11,TRBV5-4,NA,TRBJ1-2,CASSSPGGYTF,TGTGCCAGCAGCTCCCCTGGTGGCTACACCTTC
NA,16,TRBV7-2,TRBD1,TRBJ1-1,CASSSPTRGGETEAFF,TGTGCCAGCAGCTCCCCCACGAGAGGGGGCGAGACTGAAGCTTTCTTT
NA,14,TRBV6-5,NA,TRBJ2-7,CAIRRAGNIYEQYF,TGTGCCATCCGGCGGGCAGGGAACATCTACGAGCAGTACTTC
few,15,TRBV9,TRBD2,TRBJ2-1,CASSVSGGGNNEQFF,TGTGCCAGCAGCGTGAGCGGGGGGGGTAACAATGAGCAGTTCTTC
NA,11,TRBV30,NA,TRBJ1-1,CAWSVSPEAFF,TGTGCCTGGAGTGTATCACCTGAAGCTTTCTTT
NA,16,TRBV9,NA,TRBJ1-1,CASSVGAGPTNTEAFF,TGTGCCAGCAGCGTAGGGGCAGGGCCTACGAACACTGAAGCTTTCTTT
NA,15,TRBV7-8,TRBD1,TRBJ2-1,CASSGHRGRANEQFF,TGTGCCAGCAGCGGGCACAGGGGGCGCGCCAATGAGCAGTTCTTC
NA,16,TRBV27,TRBD1,TRBJ2-7,CASCSGVGQGFYEQYF,TGTGCCAGCTGCTCTGGTGTCGGACAGGGGTTCTACGAGCAGTACTTC
NA,15,TRBV2,NA,TRBJ1-6,CASSGLSSYNSPLHF,TGTGCCAGCAGCGGACTGAGCTCCTATAATTCACCCCTCCACTTT
NA,14,TRBV28,NA,TRBJ1-3,CASSLSSSGNTIYF,TGTGCCAGCAGTTTGAGTTCCTCTGGAAACACCATATATTTT
NA,16,TRBV28,TRBD1,TRBJ2-3,CASRATGAYLTDTQYF,TGTGCCAGCAGAGCGACAGGGGCTTACCTCACAGATACGCAGTATTTT
NA,16,TRBV7-9,NA,TRBJ2-2,CASSPIGGAFTGELFF,TGTGCCAGCAGCCCAATCGGCGGGGCTTTCACCGGGGAGCTGTTTTTT
NA,14,TRBV7-8,NA,TRBJ1-1,CASSPFRGFTEAFF,TGTGCCAGCAGCCCATTCCGGGGGTTCACTGAAGCTTTCTTT
NA,15,TRBV5-1,NA,TRBJ2-5,CASSLALGEQETQYF,TGCGCCAGCAGCTTGGCCCTCGGGGAACAAGAGACCCAGTACTTC
NA,14,TRBV5-1,TRBD2,TRBJ2-3,CASSSGGAIDTQYF,TGCGCCAGCTCTAGCGGGGGGGCAATTGATACGCAGTATTTT
NA,13,TRBV5-1,TRBD1,TRBJ2-7,CASSLQGEHEQYF,TGCGCCAGCAGCCTCCAGGGGGAACACGAGCAGTACTTC
few,15,TRBV7-9,NA,TRBJ1-4,CASRKEGLANEKLFF,TGTGCCAGCAGGAAGGAGGGGTTGGCTAATGAAAAACTGTTTTTT
NA,11,TRBV20-1,NA,TRBJ1-1,CSAEGDNETFF,TGCAGTGCCGAGGGGGACAATGAAACTTTCTTT
NA,13,TRBV21-1,NA,TRBJ2-5,CASSNRGTETQYF,TGTGCCAGCAGCAACCGGGGTACAGAGACCCAGTACTTC
NA,13,TRBV7-3,NA,TRBJ2-5,CASSQSSQETQYF,TGTGCCAGCAGCCAGAGTAGTCAAGAGACCCAGTACTTC
once,15,TRBV21-1,NA,TRBJ1-3,CASRALLYPGNTIYF,TGTGCCAGCAGGGCACTTCTATACCCTGGAAACACCATATATTTT
NA,15,TRBV5-8,NA,TRBJ1-2,CASSHTSTYNYGYTF,TGTGCCAGCAGCCACACTTCGACGTACAACTATGGCTACACCTTC